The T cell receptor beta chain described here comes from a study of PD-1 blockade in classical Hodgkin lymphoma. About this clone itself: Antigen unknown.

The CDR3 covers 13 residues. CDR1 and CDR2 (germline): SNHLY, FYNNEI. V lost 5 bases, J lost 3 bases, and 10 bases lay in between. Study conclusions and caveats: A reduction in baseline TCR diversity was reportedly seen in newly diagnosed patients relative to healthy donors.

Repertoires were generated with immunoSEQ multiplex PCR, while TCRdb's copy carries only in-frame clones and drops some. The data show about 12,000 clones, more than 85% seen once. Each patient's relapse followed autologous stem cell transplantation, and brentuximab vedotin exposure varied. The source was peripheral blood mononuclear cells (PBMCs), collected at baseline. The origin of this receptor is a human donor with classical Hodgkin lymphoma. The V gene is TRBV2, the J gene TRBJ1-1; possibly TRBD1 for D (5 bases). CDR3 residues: CASSPEGYTEAFF. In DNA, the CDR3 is TGTGCCAGCAGTCCCGAGGGGTACACTGAAGCTTTCTTT.